The T cell receptor beta chain described here comes from a study of HIV-infected patients and healthy controls. CDR3 length: 13 amino acids. CDR1 and CDR2 (germline): SGHDT, YYEEEE. In TCRdb, the 5' RACE reads were re-called with MiXCR into one record per CDR3 protein. The sample holds roughly 18,000 distinct CDR3 sequences, around 17% seen once. Comment on this clonotype: One end of the junction fails to match germline, which may point to a read error.

The specimen sequenced was CD8+ T cells from blood. The chain employs TRBV5-6 and TRBJ2-7; tentatively, D is TRBD2 (5 bases). The sequence was collected from a human donor in good health. The CDR3 loop reads CVSSEVRAYEQYF. The CDR3, as DNA: TGTGTCAGCTCCGAGGTGAGGGCCTACGAGCAGTACTTC.